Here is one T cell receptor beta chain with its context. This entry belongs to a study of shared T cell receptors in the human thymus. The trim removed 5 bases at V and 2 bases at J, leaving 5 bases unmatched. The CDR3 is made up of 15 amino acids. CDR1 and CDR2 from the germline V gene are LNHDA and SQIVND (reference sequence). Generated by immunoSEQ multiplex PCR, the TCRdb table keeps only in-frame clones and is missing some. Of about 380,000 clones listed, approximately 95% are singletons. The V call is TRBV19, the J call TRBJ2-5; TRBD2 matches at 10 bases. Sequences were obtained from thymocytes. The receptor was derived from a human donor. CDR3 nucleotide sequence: TGTGCCAGTAGTCGTACTAGCGGGACGCAAGAGACCCAGTACTTC. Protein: CASSRTSGTQETQYF.